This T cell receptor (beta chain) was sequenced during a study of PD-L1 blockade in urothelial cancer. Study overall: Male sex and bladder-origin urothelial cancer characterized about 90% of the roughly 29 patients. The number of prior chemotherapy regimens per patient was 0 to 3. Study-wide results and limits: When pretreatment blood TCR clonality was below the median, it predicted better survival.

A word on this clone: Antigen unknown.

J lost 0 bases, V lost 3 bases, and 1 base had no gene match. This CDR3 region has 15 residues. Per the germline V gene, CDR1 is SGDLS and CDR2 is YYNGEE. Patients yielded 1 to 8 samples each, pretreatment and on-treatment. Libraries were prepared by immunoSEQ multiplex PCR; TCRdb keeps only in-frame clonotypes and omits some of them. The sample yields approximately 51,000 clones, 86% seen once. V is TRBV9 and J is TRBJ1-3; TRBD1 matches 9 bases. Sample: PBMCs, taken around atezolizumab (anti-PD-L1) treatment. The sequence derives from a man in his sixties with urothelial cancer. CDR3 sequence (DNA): TGTGCCAGCAGCGGGGACAGGGTCTCTGGAAACACCATATATTTT. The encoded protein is CASSGDRVSGNTIYF. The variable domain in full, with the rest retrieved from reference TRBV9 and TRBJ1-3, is DSGVTQTPKHLITATGQRVTLRCSPRSGDLSVYWYQQSLDQGLQFLIQYYNGEERAKGNILERFSAQQFPDLHSELNLSSLELGDSALYFCASSGDRVSGNTIYFGEGSWLTVV.